The T cell receptor beta chain under discussion was sequenced for a study of molecular identifiers for immune sequencing clone quantification. CDR1 and CDR2 from the germline V gene are SGDLS and YYNGEE. The CDR3 spans 15 residues. V was pared by 6 bases and J by 0 bases, with 13 bases between. This clonotype was detected only a few times. In preparing bulk TCR libraries, previously described methods and listed TCR primers were used. A single record per CDR3 protein comes from TCRdb applying MiXCR to the PCR reads. The sample has about 100,000 distinct CDR3 sequences; under 40% are singletons. The sequenced material came from naive CD8+ T cells from blood, with Jurkat cell RNA spiked in. Documented subset: FACS-sorted CD8+CD4-CCR7+CD45RA+ naive T cells. The TCR originated in a human donor in good health. Some libraries in this study had Jurkat cell RNA spiked in. The V call is TRBV9, the J call TRBJ1-3, with D uncertain. This chain's CDR3 is CASNPLGSSGNTIYF. The CDR3 nucleotides are TGTGCCAGCAACCCACTCGGCAGCTCTGGAAACACCATATATTTT. The whole variable domain, filled in from reference TRBV9 and TRBJ1-3, reads DSGVTQTPKHLITATGQRVTLRCSPRSGDLSVYWYQQSLDQGLQFLIQYYNGEERAKGNILERFSAQQFPDLHSELNLSSLELGDSALYFCASNPLGSSGNTIYFGEGSWLTVV.